Each of the 5 T cell receptor beta chains below was sequenced from the same sample in a study of patients and donors after allogeneic stem cell transplantation. TCRdb reprocessed the RT-PCR reads with MiXCR, giving one entry per CDR3 protein. Of under 200,000 distinct CDR3 sequences listed, around 28% are singletons. Material: blood, either unsorted or a sorted T cell fraction (not recorded which). Receptors originate from a human donor who was either an allogeneic HSCT recipient or a stem cell or donor lymphocyte infusion donor (not recorded which). It is not recorded whose cells these are; they may come from a transplant donor.

The chain uses TRBV27 and TRBJ2-7; D gene ambiguous. The germline CDR1 and CDR2 sequences are MNHEY and SMNVEV (reference sequence). V was shortened by 8 bases and J by 0 bases, with 11 bases between the two germline ends. This CDR3 has 13 residues. CDR3 nucleotides: TGTGCCAGCTGGGGAACGTACTCCTACGAGCAGTACTTC. Translated: CASWGTYSYEQYF.

J is TRBJ2-1 and V is TRBV18; D remains unclear. CDR1 is KGHSH, CDR2 LQKENI, per germline. V lost 1 base, J lost 0 bases, and 7 bases lay in between. The CDR3 runs to 15 residues. CDR3 bases: TGTGCCAGCTCACCACTCTCAAACTCCTACAATGAGCAGTTCTTC. Its protein product is CASSPLSNSYNEQFF.

The table lists this clonotype with a few counts. The chain joins TRBV5-8 to TRBJ1-1; 8 bases agree with TRBD1. Germline loops: CDR1 SGHTS, CDR2 YDEGEE. The CDR3 loop spans 21 amino acids. V shed 0 bases, J shed 1 base, and the junction held 20 bases outside the gene matches. The CDR3 loop reads CASSLVGPTFARTGRNTEAFF. The CDR3 coding sequence is TGTGCCAGCAGCTTGGTGGGTCCAACTTTTGCTCGGACAGGGCGGAACACTGAAGCTTTCTTT. Full variable domain (rest looked up from reference TRBV5-8 and TRBJ1-1): EAGVTQSPTHLIKTRGQQATLRCSPISGHTSVYWYQQALGLGLQFLLWYDEGEERNRGNFPPRFSGRQFPNYSSELNVNALELEDSALYLCASSLVGPTFARTGRNTEAFFGQGTRLTVV.

This clonotype was seen a few times. The chain joins TRBV6-6 to TRBJ2-2; D might be TRBD2 (5 bases). V was pared by 10 bases and J by 2 bases, with 14 bases between. The CDR3 extends over 14 amino acids. Germline CDR1 and CDR2: MNHNY and SVGAGI (reference sequence). CDR3 DNA sequence: TGTGCCACCCCGACTAAGTCTAACACCGGGGAGCTGTTTTTT. Its translation: CATPTKSNTGELFF.

This clonotype was counted a few times. The V call is TRBV24-1, the J call TRBJ2-7; 8 bases line up with TRBD2. After removal of 9 bases from V and 2 bases from J, the junction contained 8 bases not matched to a gene. The CDR3 loop spans 14 amino acids. CDR1 and CDR2 (germline): KGHDR, SFDVKD. The CDR3 sequence: CATRSGGGPYEQYF. The CDR3 DNA reads as TGTGCCACCCGCTCGGGGGGGGGGCCCTACGAGCAGTACTTC.